The clone carrying this TCR beta chain was counted ten times or more. No antigen is known for it. Patients underwent thyroid surgery, and none had received any treatment before it. TCRdb reanalyzed the PCR reads with MiXCR. Seen here are about 20,000 clones, roughly 16% observed once, and the top ten hold approximately 35%. These data originate in a study of metastatic and nonmetastatic thyroid tumors. About the research overall: Repertoires from blood and tumor or nodule tissue of malignant and benign thyroid patients were compared.

Regarding the study as a whole: When malignant thyroid tumors were compared with benign nodules, TCR beta diversity was reportedly significantly higher in the malignant tumors. This held in both blood and tumor samples.

This CDR3 has 13 residues. V was pared by 6 bases and J by 7 bases, with 14 bases between. V and J are TRBV12-3 or TRBV12-4 and TRBJ2-3; maybe TRBD2 (5 bases). Material for sequencing was blood. The clonotype was recovered from a female donor with papillary thyroid cancer or a benign thyroid nodule (not recorded which). Some clones in this sample may be carry-over from other donors' samples. As DNA, the CDR3 is TGTGCCAGCAGGCTGGACTCGAGGAATACGCAGTATTTT. Translated, it gives CASRLDSRNTQYF.